The clone carrying this T cell receptor (beta chain) was seen more than once but under ten times. No antigen is known for it. The data were taken from a study of beta chain features in type 1 diabetes. Study-wide results and limits: A closer apparent resemblance between naive, central memory and Treg TCRB repertoires was seen in patients than in healthy donors. Equally in patients and controls, PCR might preferentially amplify shorter templates. Whether HLA type affects TCRB rearrangement stayed undetermined in the present work. Patients with Type 1 diabetes showed moderately but significantly shorter TCRB CDR3s in all four CD4+ subsets.

cDNA synthesis used the whole RNA isolate, giving expressed TCRB sequences. Repertoires were generated with immunoSEQ multiplex PCR, while TCRdb's copy carries only in-frame clones and drops some. Here the sample spans hundreds of thousands of clones, around 9% being singletons. The source of this sequence is a man younger than 45 with type 1 diabetes. Sequenced input: central memory CD4+ T cells from blood.

In DNA, the CDR3 is TGTGCCAGCAGTAATGGCCCGGGACAGCGGAACACTGAAGCTTTCTTT. Residues: CASSNGPGQRNTEAFF. The chain joins TRBV2 to TRBJ1-1; 7 nucleotides align to TRBD1. This CDR3 has 16 residues. After removal of 5 bases from V and 1 base from J, the junction contained 10 bases not matched to a gene. Germline CDR1 SNHLY, CDR2 FYNNEI. The full variable domain, in which reference TRBV2 and TRBJ1-1 provide the parts outside the CDR3, is EPEVTQTPSHQVTQMGQEVILRCVPISNHLYFYWYRQILGQKVEFLVSFYNNEISEKSEIFDDQFSVERPDGSNFTLKIRSTKLEDSAMYFCASSNGPGQRNTEAFFGQGTRLTVV.